This is a list of T cell receptor beta chains from one sample in a study of sequential checkpoint blockade in melanoma. Sequenced by immunoSEQ multiplex PCR; TCRdb stores in-frame clones only, minus some. The table records 35,000 to 40,000 clones, around 32% of them present only once. The sample consisted of tumor tissue (inferred from file names), taken from a patient given nivolumab and ipilimumab in sequence. These receptor sequences come from a human donor with melanoma. Each CDR3 is given with its conserved first and last residue. A D gene is named only where the DNA matches it firmly. Not all rows give a size; the values are once, few, many and, for expanded clones, a class.

CDR3aa,CDR3nt,abundance,j_gene,d_gene,v_gene
CASSSFNTFSYEQYF,TGCGCCAGCAGCTCCTTCAACACGTTCTCCTACGAGCAGTACTTC,.,TRBJ2-7,.,TRBV5-1
CASSPEDPGWAKNIQYF,TGTGCCAGCAGCCCAGAGGACCCGGGCTGGGCCAAAAACATTCAGTACTTC,few,TRBJ2-4,.,TRBV6-8
CASSFFGTEAFF,TGTGCCAGCAGTTTTTTCGGCACTGAAGCTTTCTTT,.,TRBJ1-1,.,TRBV28
CASSSLADEQFF,TGTGCCAGCAGTTCATTAGCGGATGAGCAGTTCTTC,few,TRBJ2-1,.,TRBV6-8
CASSVGVGVYEQYF,TGTGCCAGCAGCGTAGGAGTAGGCGTCTACGAGCAGTACTTC,.,TRBJ2-7,.,TRBV9
CASSQTGGRDGELFF,TGTGCCAGCAGCCAGACAGGGGGCAGAGACGGGGAGCTGTTTTTT,few,TRBJ2-2,TRBD1,TRBV7-6
CAWSVSLNTEAFF,TGTGCCTGGAGTGTAAGCCTGAACACTGAAGCTTTCTTT,.,TRBJ1-1,.,TRBV30
CASRQGGSSGNTIYF,TGTGCCAGCCGCCAGGGGGGGAGCTCTGGAAACACCATATATTTT,.,TRBJ1-3,TRBD1,TRBV6-8
CASSRQGKKTQYF,TGTGCCAGCAGTAGGCAGGGGAAAAAGACCCAGTACTTC,few,TRBJ2-5,.,TRBV7-8
CASSLYPLGTGHTGELFF,TGTGCCAGCAGCTTGTACCCTCTCGGGACAGGTCACACCGGGGAGCTGTTTTTT,many,TRBJ2-2,TRBD1,TRBV11-3
CSVARLEEGSYEQYF,TGCAGCGTCGCCCGACTAGAGGAGGGCTCCTACGAGCAGTACTTC,once,TRBJ2-7,.,TRBV29-1
CAWSRQRKANTGELFF,TGTGCCTGGAGTCGGCAACGTAAGGCGAACACCGGGGAGCTGTTTTTT,few,TRBJ2-2,.,TRBV30
CASSLAGGPYEQYF,TGTGCCAGCAGTTTAGCGGGGGGTCCCTACGAGCAGTACTTC,.,TRBJ2-7,TRBD2,TRBV28
CSVRTGAGNTEAFF,TGCAGCGTTCGGACAGGGGCCGGGAACACTGAAGCTTTCTTT,.,TRBJ1-1,TRBD1,TRBV29-1
CASSPWGRTNSPLHF,TGTGCCAGCAGCCCCTGGGGACGGACTAATTCACCCCTCCACTTT,.,TRBJ1-6,.,TRBV6-7
CASSSGLAGEVTQYF,TGTGCCAGCAGCTCGGGACTAGCGGGAGAGGTGACCCAGTACTTC,many,TRBJ2-5,TRBD2,TRBV11-3
CASSLGTSGGTDTQYF,TGTGCCAGCAGTCTCGGGACTAGCGGGGGCACAGATACGCAGTATTTT,.,TRBJ2-3,TRBD2,TRBV28
CAISEGAGNTIYF,TGTGCCATCAGTGAAGGGGCTGGAAACACCATATATTTT,few,TRBJ1-3,.,TRBV10-3